This T cell receptor (beta chain) is from a study of Ad26.COV2.S vaccination and SARS-CoV-2 variants. The study, taken as a whole, reports: Researchers cautioned that TCR breadth and depth analyses may have underestimated total T cell responses.

There are 14 residues in the CDR3. V dropped 0 bases and J dropped 3 bases, with 6 bases sitting between them. Germline-derived CDR1 and CDR2 are LGHNA and YSLEER. This clone was found once. No antigen is known for it. Clones were sequenced by immunoSEQ multiplex PCR, and TCRdb holds only the in-frame ones, with some missing. The data contain hundreds of thousands of clones, around 92% of them singletons. The chain is built from TRBV4-3 and TRBJ1-5; D unresolved. The sequence came from a human donor who had recovered from COVID-19. The sequences come from peripheral blood, collected after recovery from COVID-19. This CDR3 reads CASSQDLNNQPQHF. The CDR3 coding sequence is TGCGCCAGCAGCCAAGATCTTAACAATCAGCCCCAGCATTTT.